These T cell receptor beta chains were read from a single sample in a study of identical twins. One entry per CDR3 protein, called by TCRdb with MiXCR from the 5' RACE reads. The sample has a few hundred thousand distinct CDR3 sequences, 9% to 10% seen once. Specimen: naive T cells sorted from blood. These receptors all come from a woman in her forties or fifties in good health. Each CDR3 is given with its conserved first and last residue. D genes are given only for firm matches. Size tells how often a clone was seen (once, few, many) or the class of an expanded clone, and some rows leave it out.

size: few
J: TRBJ2-3
length: 15
D: TRBD2
V: TRBV15
DNA: TGTGCCACCAGCACCCCTAGCGGGGGCACAGATACGCAGTATTTT
CDR3: CATSTPSGGTDTQYF

size: .
J: TRBJ2-2
length: 16
D: .
V: TRBV5-1
DNA: TGCGCCAGCAGCTTATCCCGCACCAGGGTTACCGGGGAGCTGTTTTTT
CDR3: CASSLSRTRVTGELFF

size: many
J: TRBJ1-6
length: 14
D: .
V: TRBV5-1
DNA: TGCGCCAGCAGCTCGGGACCGTTCGATTCACCCCTCCACTTT
CDR3: CASSSGPFDSPLHF

size: many
J: TRBJ2-7
length: 12
D: TRBD1
V: TRBV5-1
DNA: TGCGCCAGCAGCCTAGGACAGGGGAAGCAGTACTTC
CDR3: CASSLGQGKQYF

size: many
J: TRBJ2-3
length: 16
D: .
V: TRBV2
DNA: TGTGCCATCTCAGAGTCCCAGAGGACTAGCACAGATACGCAGTATTTT
CDR3: CAISESQRTSTDTQYF

size: many
J: TRBJ1-2
length: 13
D: TRBD1
V: TRBV5-1
DNA: TGCGCCAGCAGCTTGGAGAGGGGGCTTGGCTACACCTTC
CDR3: CASSLERGLGYTF

size: .
J: TRBJ1-1
length: 13
D: .
V: TRBV7-9
DNA: TGTGCCAGCAGCTTAGGAGGACAGTCTGAAGCTTTCTTT
CDR3: CASSLGGQSEAFF

size: .
J: TRBJ2-3
length: 16
D: TRBD2
V: TRBV10-3
DNA: TGTGCCATCAGTGAGCTCGAGCGGGACGCCACAGATACGCAGTATTTT
CDR3: CAISELERDATDTQYF

size: once
J: TRBJ2-7
length: 12
D: .
V: TRBV25-1
DNA: TGTGCCAGCAGTGAATCGATATACGAGCAGTACTTC
CDR3: CASSESIYEQYF

size: many
J: TRBJ2-1
length: 14
D: .
V: TRBV29-1
DNA: TGCAGCGTTTATCTGCCCCCCTATTACAATGAGCAGTTCTTC
CDR3: CSVYLPPYYNEQFF

size: once
J: TRBJ2-5
length: 12
D: .
V: TRBV20-1
DNA: TGCAGTGCTAGAGGGTACCAAGAGACCCAGTACTTC
CDR3: CSARGYQETQYF

size: few
J: TRBJ2-7
length: 12
D: TRBD2
V: TRBV5-1
DNA: TGCGCCAGCAGCGTAGGACTAGGCGAGCAGTACTTC
CDR3: CASSVGLGEQYF

size: few
J: TRBJ2-6
length: 14
D: .
V: TRBV27
DNA: TGTGCCAGCAGTTTAAAAATCCGGGCCAACGTCCTGACTTTC
CDR3: CASSLKIRANVLTF

size: many
J: TRBJ2-7
length: 13
D: .
V: TRBV4-1
DNA: TGCGCCAGCAGCCAACCACCAGGTTACGAGCAGTACTTC
CDR3: CASSQPPGYEQYF

size: few
J: TRBJ2-1
length: 13
D: TRBD2
V: TRBV29-1
DNA: TGCAGCGCAAGCGGGAGAGCCTACAATGAGCAGTTCTTC
CDR3: CSASGRAYNEQFF

size: many
J: TRBJ2-5
length: 16
D: TRBD1
V: TRBV5-1
DNA: TGCGCCAGCAGGGCGGCCGACAGGGTTAGTCAAGAGACCCAGTACTTC
CDR3: CASRAADRVSQETQYF

size: .
J: TRBJ2-4
length: 14
D: .
V: TRBV5-1
DNA: TGCGCCAGCAGTTCGGCTTTATCCCCGTCCATTCAGTACTTC
CDR3: CASSSALSPSIQYF

size: .
J: TRBJ2-1
length: 13
D: .
V: TRBV11-3
DNA: TGTGCCAGCAGCTTGCTCGGCAGCGGTGAGCAGTTCTTC
CDR3: CASSLLGSGEQFF

size: few
J: TRBJ1-6
length: 13
D: .
V: TRBV20-1
DNA: TGCAGTGCAACTCCAGGCCCCGCTGCACCCCTCCACTTT
CDR3: CSATPGPAAPLHF

size: many
J: TRBJ2-3
length: 17
D: .
V: TRBV29-1
DNA: TGCAGCGTTGTGGGCCAGCCATTAAAAACTAGCACAGATACGCAGTATTTT
CDR3: CSVVGQPLKTSTDTQYF

size: many
J: TRBJ2-2
length: 15
D: .
V: TRBV4-1
DNA: TGCGCCAGCAGCCAACGTACTAGCTCCACCGGGGAGCTGTTTTTT
CDR3: CASSQRTSSTGELFF

size: few
J: TRBJ2-4
length: 15
D: .
V: TRBV20-1
DNA: TGCAGTGCCCCCCCTCAAGGGTTAGCCAAAAACATTCAGTACTTC
CDR3: CSAPPQGLAKNIQYF

size: .
J: TRBJ2-1
length: 15
D: TRBD2
V: TRBV20-1
DNA: TGCAGTGCTAGCCCGACTAGCGCTGCCTACAATGAGCAGTTCTTC
CDR3: CSASPTSAAYNEQFF

size: few
J: TRBJ2-1
length: 15
D: TRBD1
V: TRBV10-3
DNA: TGTGCCATCAGTGAGTCGGGCTCAGGGGGAAATGAGCAGTTCTTC
CDR3: CAISESGSGGNEQFF

size: .
J: TRBJ1-6
length: 14
D: .
V: TRBV20-1
DNA: TGCAGTGCTAGAGTGTCCTCCTATAATTCACCCCTCCACTTT
CDR3: CSARVSSYNSPLHF

size: many
J: TRBJ2-1
length: 14
D: TRBD2
V: TRBV20-1
DNA: TGCAGTGCTAGTCAGCGCGGGAGCTACAATGAGCAGTTCTTC
CDR3: CSASQRGSYNEQFF

size: many
J: TRBJ2-1
length: 12
D: .
V: TRBV6-2/TRBV6-3
DNA: TGTGCCAGCAGCAAGGGGGGCAATGAGCAGTTCTTC
CDR3: CASSKGGNEQFF

size: .
J: TRBJ1-5
length: 15
D: TRBD1
V: TRBV5-6
DNA: TGTGCCAGCAGCTCGACAGGGCAGGGCAATCAGCCCCAGCATTTT
CDR3: CASSSTGQGNQPQHF

size: few
J: TRBJ1-5
length: 16
D: TRBD1
V: TRBV25-1
DNA: TGTGCCAGCAGTGCTCGGGGACAGGGTTTCAATCAGCCCCAGCATTTT
CDR3: CASSARGQGFNQPQHF

size: many
J: TRBJ2-6
length: 18
D: .
V: TRBV4-1
DNA: TGCGCCAGCAGCCAAGATTTCACAGGGAGGTCTGGGGCCAACGTCCTGACTTTC
CDR3: CASSQDFTGRSGANVLTF

size: few
J: TRBJ2-1
length: 12
D: .
V: TRBV7-9
DNA: TGTGCCTCCGGGGCGACCTACAATGAGCAGTTCTTC
CDR3: CASGATYNEQFF

size: many
J: TRBJ2-1
length: 15
D: .
V: TRBV6-5
DNA: TGTGCCAGCAATGGTAGAGGGAGTGGGTTCAATGAGCAGTTCTTC
CDR3: CASNGRGSGFNEQFF